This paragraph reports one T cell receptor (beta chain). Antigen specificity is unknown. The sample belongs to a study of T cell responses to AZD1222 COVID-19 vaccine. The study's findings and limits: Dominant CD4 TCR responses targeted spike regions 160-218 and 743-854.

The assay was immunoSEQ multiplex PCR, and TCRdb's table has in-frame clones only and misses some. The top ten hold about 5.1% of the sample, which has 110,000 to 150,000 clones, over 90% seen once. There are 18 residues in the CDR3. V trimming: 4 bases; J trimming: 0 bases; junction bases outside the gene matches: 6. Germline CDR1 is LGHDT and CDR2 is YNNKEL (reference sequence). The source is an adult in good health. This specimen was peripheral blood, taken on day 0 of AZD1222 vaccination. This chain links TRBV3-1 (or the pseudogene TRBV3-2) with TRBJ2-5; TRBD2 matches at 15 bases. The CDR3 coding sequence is TGTGCCAGCAGCCCTCGGACTAGCGGGAGGGCGTACCAAGAGACCCAGTACTTC. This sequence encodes CASSPRTSGRAYQETQYF.